This T cell receptor beta chain appears in the sequencing data of a study of chemoradiotherapy in HPV16-positive cancers. The CDR3 consists of 14 residues. The germline V gene encodes CDR1 SGHRS and CDR2 YFSETQ. The V end lost 0 bases, the J end lost 4 bases, and 7 bases lay between the germline ends. Data came from immunoSEQ multiplex PCR; TCRdb stores just in-frame clones and leaves some out. The data hold approximately 9,000 clones, with approximately 66% observed a single time. This TCR was sampled from a human donor with HPV-associated anogenital cancer. The source material was tumor tissue, sampled from a patient who underwent chemoradiotherapy. The rearrangement links TRBV5-1 to TRBJ1-4; D uncertain. CDR3 loop: CASSLGRNNEKLFF. As DNA, the CDR3 is TGCGCCAGCAGCTTGGGGCGGAATAATGAAAAACTGTTTTTT. Together with reference TRBV5-1 and TRBJ1-4, the CDR3 gives the full variable domain: KAGVTQTPRYLIKTRGQQVTLSCSPISGHRSVSWYQQTPGQGLQFLFEYFSETQRNKGNFPGRFSGRQFSNSRSEMNVSTLELGDSALYLCASSLGRNNEKLFFGSGTQLSVL.